These 2 T cell receptor beta chains originate from one sample sequenced in a study of shared clonotypes between healthy human individuals. Assay used: immunoSEQ multiplex PCR; TCRdb lists only in-frame clones, some missing. Seen here are about 2.1 million clones, roughly 91% observed once, and the top ten hold around 1.7%. Naive CD8 isolation took CD45RO-negative cells positively selected for CCR7 and excluded terminally differentiated effector memory CD45RA+ cells. The sample taken for sequencing was naive CD8+ T cells from PBMCs. These receptors all stem from a man between 18 and 29 years old in good health. Some clones in this sample may be carry-over from other donors' samples.

This chain links TRBV7-3 with TRBJ2-1; 11 nucleotides align to TRBD2. J gave up 0 bases and V 5 bases, and 15 bases lay outside the gene matches. CDR1 is SGHTA, CDR2 FQGTGA, per germline. This CDR3 comprises 20 residues. Here the CDR3 DNA reads TGTGCCAGCAGCAACCACGGAGGACTAGCGGGCAGTACCTCCTACAATGAGCAGTTCTTC. Protein product: CASSNHGGLAGSTSYNEQFF.

This sequence joins TRBV30 and TRBJ1-2, with D possibly being TRBD1 (6 bases). Trimming stripped 4 bases from V and 1 base from J, with 10 bases between. The CDR3 consists of 13 residues. The germline CDR1 and CDR2 sequences are GTSNPN and SVGIG (reference sequence). CDR3 protein: CAWTGAINYGYTF. CDR3 in DNA: TGTGCCTGGACAGGGGCGATTAACTATGGCTACACCTTC.